This T cell receptor (beta chain) was observed in a study of T cell changes during pregnancy in multiple sclerosis. Germline CDR1 MNHEY, CDR2 SMNVEV (reference sequence). The CDR3 totals 16 residues. The V end was cut by 2 bases, the J end by 4 bases, with 17 bases between. Profiled with immunoSEQ multiplex PCR; TCRdb holds only in-frame clones, not every one. The sample comprises tens of thousands of clones, approximately 92% of which are singletons, and about 2.8% rests with the top ten. The TCR comes from a female donor in good health, enrolled as a control in a pregnancy study. The rearrangement links TRBV27 to TRBJ1-2; D ambiguous. The sample consisted of peripheral blood, taken in the third trimester of pregnancy. The CDR3 DNA sequence: TGTGCCAGCAGTTTAAGGAGGGAAGAATTTCTCTATGGCTACACCTTC. This gives the protein CASSLRREEFLYGYTF.